A selection of T cell receptor beta chains follows, all from one sample in a study of cytomegalovirus exposure and HLA in healthy donors. Libraries were prepared by immunoSEQ multiplex PCR; TCRdb keeps only in-frame clonotypes and omits some of them. The sample contains 90,000 to 120,000 clones, 70% to 85% of which appear only once. Sequenced material: PBMCs. All receptors derive from a male donor in good health and CMV-seronegative. The CDR3 runs from the conserved cysteine through the conserved F or W. A D gene is named only where the DNA matches it firmly. Part of the rows lack a size; the others show once, few, many or a class for expanded clones.

cdr3_aa,cdr3_nt,v_call,clone_size,j_call,d_call
CASSLNRGEQYF,TGTGCCAGTAGTCTCAACAGGGGCGAGCAGTACTTC,TRBV19,NA,TRBJ2-7,TRBD1
CATSTPYVESSYEQYF,TGTGCCACCAGCACCCCTTATGTGGAGAGCTCCTACGAGCAGTACTTC,TRBV15,NA,TRBJ2-7,NA
CASSLVGGSSYNEQFF,TGTGCCAGCAGCTTAGTCGGGGGGAGCTCCTACAATGAGCAGTTCTTC,TRBV7-6,NA,TRBJ2-1,TRBD2
CASSRGVNTEAFF,TGCGCCAGCTCCAGGGGTGTGAACACTGAAGCTTTCTTT,TRBV10-1,NA,TRBJ1-1,NA
CSVEGTGAQETQYF,TGCAGCGTTGAGGGGACAGGGGCCCAGGAGACCCAGTACTTC,TRBV29-1,few,TRBJ2-5,TRBD1
CASSLVTISEQFF,TGTGCCAGCAGCTTAGTGACTATCAGCGAGCAGTTCTTC,TRBV7-2,NA,TRBJ2-1,NA
CASSKGGRGERDLNYEQFF,TGTGCCAGCAGCAAAGGGGGCAGGGGGGAACGGGATCTTAACTATGAGCAGTTCTTC,TRBV21-1,NA,TRBJ2-1,NA
CAWRTGGLAGWTDTQYF,TGTGCCTGGAGGACCGGGGGACTAGCGGGATGGACAGATACGCAGTATTTT,TRBV30,NA,TRBJ2-3,TRBD2
CASTQTGGPGNTIYF,TGTGCCAGCACCCAAACAGGGGGCCCTGGAAACACCATATATTTT,TRBV6-5,once,TRBJ1-3,TRBD1
CASSYSQENPYEQYF,TGTGCCAGCAGTTACTCGCAGGAAAACCCCTACGAGCAGTACTTC,TRBV6-5,NA,TRBJ2-7,NA
CASSLFPELAKEGETQYF,TGCGCCAGCAGCTTGTTTCCCGAACTAGCGAAGGAGGGGGAGACCCAGTACTTC,TRBV5-1,NA,TRBJ2-5,TRBD2
CASSPSGLADEQYF,TGTGCCAGCAGCCCATCCGGACTAGCGGACGAGCAGTACTTC,TRBV7-9,NA,TRBJ2-7,TRBD2
CSVELRRQVPNNEQFF,TGCAGCGTTGAACTTCGTCGACAGGTGCCCAACAATGAGCAGTTCTTC,TRBV29-1,NA,TRBJ2-1,NA
CASSISPVNEKLFF,TGTGCCAGTAGTATAAGTCCGGTGAATGAAAAACTGTTTTTT,TRBV19,NA,TRBJ1-4,NA
CASSVMGPRGGNTDTQYF,TGTGCCAGCAGCGTAATGGGGCCGCGGGGGGGGAACACAGATACGCAGTATTTT,TRBV7-9,NA,TRBJ2-3,TRBD2
CASSGGTGVNEQYF,TGTGCCAGCAGCGGCGGGACAGGGGTCAACGAGCAGTACTTC,TRBV5-5,NA,TRBJ2-7,TRBD1
CASSEDRIEAFF,TGCGCCAGCAGTGAGGACAGAATTGAAGCTTTCTTT,TRBV10-1,NA,TRBJ1-1,NA
CASSPAGGPYNEQFF,TGTGCCAGCAGCCCAGCGGGGGGGCCCTACAATGAGCAGTTCTTC,TRBV25-1,once,TRBJ2-1,TRBD2
CASSLANTNTEAFF,TGTGCCAGCAGCTTAGCGAACACCAACACTGAAGCTTTCTTT,TRBV7-9,NA,TRBJ1-1,NA
CASITPGLGGYEQYF,TGTGCCAGCATTACTCCGGGACTAGGAGGGTACGAGCAGTACTTC,TRBV6-1,NA,TRBJ2-7,TRBD2
CASSAGAANEKLFF,TGTGCCAGCTCAGCGGGGGCGGCTAATGAAAAACTGTTTTTT,TRBV18,NA,TRBJ1-4,NA
CSVGPRPSYNEQFF,TGCAGCGTTGGTCCCAGGCCATCCTACAATGAGCAGTTCTTC,TRBV29-1,NA,TRBJ2-1,NA
CASSLAGTGETDTQYF,TGCGCCAGCAGCTTGGCCGGGACAGGGGAGACAGATACGCAGTATTTT,TRBV5-1,NA,TRBJ2-3,TRBD1
CASSPPGQVRGPFYEQYF,TGCGCCAGCAGCCCCCCGGGACAGGTTAGGGGGCCGTTCTACGAGCAGTACTTC,TRBV5-1,NA,TRBJ2-7,TRBD1
CATSRERAGVRYNEQFF,TGTGCCACCAGCAGGGAAAGAGCGGGAGTTAGGTACAATGAGCAGTTCTTC,TRBV15,NA,TRBJ2-1,TRBD2
CASSPDRYDTDTQYF,TGTGCCAGCAGCCCTGACAGATACGACACAGATACGCAGTATTTT,TRBV28,NA,TRBJ2-3,NA
CAISAKPTEDTEAFF,TGTGCCATCAGTGCGAAGCCCACTGAAGACACTGAAGCTTTCTTT,TRBV10-3,NA,TRBJ1-1,NA
CASSGLAGGEETQYF,TGTGCCAGCAGTGGACTAGCGGGAGGGGAAGAGACCCAGTACTTC,TRBV27,NA,TRBJ2-5,TRBD2
CASSLPTSGRAGETQYF,TGCGCCAGCAGTTTACCGACTAGCGGGAGGGCAGGGGAGACCCAGTACTTC,TRBV5-1,NA,TRBJ2-5,TRBD2
CATSRDYQGGEQYF,TGTGCCACCAGCAGAGATTATCAGGGGGGAGAGCAGTACTTC,TRBV15,NA,TRBJ2-7,NA
CASSLVRGWDSNQPQHF,TGTGCCAGCAGCTTGGTCAGGGGGTGGGATAGCAATCAGCCCCAGCATTTT,TRBV5-6,NA,TRBJ1-5,TRBD1
CASSSGDVGGTQYF,TGTGCCAGCAGCTCAGGGGATGTTGGGGGTACGCAGTATTTT,TRBV5-4,NA,TRBJ2-3,NA